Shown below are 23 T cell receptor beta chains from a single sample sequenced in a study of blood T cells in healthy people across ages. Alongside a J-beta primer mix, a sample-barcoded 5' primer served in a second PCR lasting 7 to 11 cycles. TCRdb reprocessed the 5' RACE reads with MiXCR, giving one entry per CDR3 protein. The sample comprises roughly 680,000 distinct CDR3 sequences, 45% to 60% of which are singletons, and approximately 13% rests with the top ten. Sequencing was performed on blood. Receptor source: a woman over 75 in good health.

The CDR3 nucleotides are TGTGCCACCAGCAGAGACAGGGGACATTATCAGCCCCAGCATTTT. Its protein product is CATSRDRGHYQPQHF. The chain is built from TRBV15 and TRBJ1-5, with D perhaps matching TRBD1 (6 bases). The V gene's germline CDR1 is LNHNV and CDR2 YYDKDF (reference sequence). Between the trimmed V and J ends, which lost 0 bases and 5 bases, there was a span of 11 bases. The CDR3 runs to 15 residues.

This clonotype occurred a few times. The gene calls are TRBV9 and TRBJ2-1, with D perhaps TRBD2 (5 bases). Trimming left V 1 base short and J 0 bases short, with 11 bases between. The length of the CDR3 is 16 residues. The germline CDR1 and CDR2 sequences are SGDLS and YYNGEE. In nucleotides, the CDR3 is TGTGCCAGCAGCGTAAGACCGGGGAGCTCCTACAATGAGCAGTTCTTC. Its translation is CASSVRPGSSYNEQFF. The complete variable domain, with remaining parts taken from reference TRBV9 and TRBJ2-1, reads DSGVTQTPKHLITATGQRVTLRCSPRSGDLSVYWYQQSLDQGLQFLIQYYNGEERAKGNILERFSAQQFPDLHSELNLSSLELGDSALYFCASSVRPGSSYNEQFFGPGTRLTVL.

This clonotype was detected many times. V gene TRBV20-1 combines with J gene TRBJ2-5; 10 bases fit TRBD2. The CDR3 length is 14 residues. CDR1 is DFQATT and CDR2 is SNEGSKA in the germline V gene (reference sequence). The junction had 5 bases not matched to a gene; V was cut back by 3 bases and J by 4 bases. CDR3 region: CSARTSGLRETQYF. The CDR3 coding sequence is TGCAGTGCTAGGACTAGCGGGTTGAGAGAGACCCAGTACTTC.

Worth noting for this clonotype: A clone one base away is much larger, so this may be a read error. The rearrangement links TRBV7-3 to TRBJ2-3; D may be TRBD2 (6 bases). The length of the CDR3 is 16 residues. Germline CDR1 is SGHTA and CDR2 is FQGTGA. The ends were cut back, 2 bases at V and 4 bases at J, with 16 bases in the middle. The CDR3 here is CASSLSGTGQSDTQYF. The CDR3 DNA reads TGTGCCAGCAGCTTATCCGGGACTGGGCAGTCAGATACGCAGTATTTT.

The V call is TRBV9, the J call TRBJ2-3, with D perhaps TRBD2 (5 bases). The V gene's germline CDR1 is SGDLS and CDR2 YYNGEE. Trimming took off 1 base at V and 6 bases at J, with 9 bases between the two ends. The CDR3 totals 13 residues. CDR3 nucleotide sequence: TGTGCCAGCAGCGTACGGACTGGGGATACGCAGTATTTT. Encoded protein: CASSVRTGDTQYF.

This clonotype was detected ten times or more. This CDR3 reads CSVDWVAGPDTQYF. For the CDR3, the DNA is TGCAGCGTTGATTGGGTAGCGGGACCAGATACGCAGTATTTT. The chain joins TRBV29-1 to TRBJ2-3; 8 nucleotides align to TRBD2. CDR1 is SQVTM and CDR2 is ANQGSEA in the germline V gene. Trimming removed 3 bases from V and 4 bases from J; junction bases left unmatched: 6. The CDR3 is 14 amino acids.

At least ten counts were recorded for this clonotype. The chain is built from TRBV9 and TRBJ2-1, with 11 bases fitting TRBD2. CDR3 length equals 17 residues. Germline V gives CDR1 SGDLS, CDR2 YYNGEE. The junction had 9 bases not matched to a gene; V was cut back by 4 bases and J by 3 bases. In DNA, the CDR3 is TGTGCCAGCAGCACCCACACTAGCGGGAGAGGCTACAATGAGCAGTTCTTC. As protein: CASSTHTSGRGYNEQFF.

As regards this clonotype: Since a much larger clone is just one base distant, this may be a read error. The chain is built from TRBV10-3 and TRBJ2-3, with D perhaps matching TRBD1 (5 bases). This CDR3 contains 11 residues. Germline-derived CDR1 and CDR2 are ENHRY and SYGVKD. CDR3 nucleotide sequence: TGTGCCACCGTCGGCACAGGTACGCAGTATTTT. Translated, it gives CATVGTGTQYF.

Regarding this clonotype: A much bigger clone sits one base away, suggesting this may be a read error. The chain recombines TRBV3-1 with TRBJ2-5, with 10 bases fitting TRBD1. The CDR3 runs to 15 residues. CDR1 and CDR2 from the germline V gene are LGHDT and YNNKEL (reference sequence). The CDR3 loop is CASSPDRGDQEAQYF. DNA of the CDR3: TGTGCCAGCAGCCCGGACAGGGGGGACCAAGAGGCCCAGTACTTC.

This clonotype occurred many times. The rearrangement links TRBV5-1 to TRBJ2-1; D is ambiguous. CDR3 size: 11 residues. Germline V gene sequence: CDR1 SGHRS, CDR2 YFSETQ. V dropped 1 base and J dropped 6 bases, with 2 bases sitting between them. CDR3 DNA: TGCGCCAGCAGCTTGCTCAATGAGCAGTTCTTC. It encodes CASSLLNEQFF.

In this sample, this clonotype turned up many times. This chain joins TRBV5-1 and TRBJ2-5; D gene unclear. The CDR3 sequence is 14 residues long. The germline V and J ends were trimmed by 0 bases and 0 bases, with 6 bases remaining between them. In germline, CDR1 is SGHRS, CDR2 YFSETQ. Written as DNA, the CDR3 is TGCGCCAGCAGCTTGGGGGGAAACCAAGAGACCCAGTACTTC. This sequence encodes CASSLGGNQETQYF. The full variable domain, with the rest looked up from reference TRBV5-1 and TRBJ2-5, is KAGVTQTPRYLIKTRGQQVTLSCSPISGHRSVSWYQQTPGQGLQFLFEYFSETQRNKGNFPGRFSGRQFSNSRSEMNVSTLELGDSALYLCASSLGGNQETQYFGPGTRLLVL.

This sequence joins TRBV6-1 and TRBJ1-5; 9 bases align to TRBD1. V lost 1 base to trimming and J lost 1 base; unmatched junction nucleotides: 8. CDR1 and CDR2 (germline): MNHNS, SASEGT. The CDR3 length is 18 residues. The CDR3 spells CASSEGPGTGLSNQPQHF. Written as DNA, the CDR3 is TGTGCCAGCAGTGAAGGCCCGGGGACAGGGCTGAGCAATCAGCCCCAGCATTTT.

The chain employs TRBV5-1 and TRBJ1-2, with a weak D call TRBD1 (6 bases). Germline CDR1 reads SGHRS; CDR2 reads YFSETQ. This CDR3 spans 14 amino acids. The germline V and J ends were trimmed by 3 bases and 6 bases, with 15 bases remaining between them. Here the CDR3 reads CASSYPTGSDGYTF. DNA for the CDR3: TGCGCCAGCAGCTACCCGACAGGCAGCGATGGCTACACCTTC.

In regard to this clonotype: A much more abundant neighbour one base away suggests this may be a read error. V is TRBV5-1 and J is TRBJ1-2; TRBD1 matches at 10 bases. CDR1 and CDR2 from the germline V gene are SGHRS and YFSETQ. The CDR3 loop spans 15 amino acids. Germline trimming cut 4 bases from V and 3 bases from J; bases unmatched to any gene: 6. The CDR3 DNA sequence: TGCGCCAGCAGCCCCGGACAGGGGGTTTACTATGGCTACACCTTC. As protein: CASSPGQGVYYGYTF.

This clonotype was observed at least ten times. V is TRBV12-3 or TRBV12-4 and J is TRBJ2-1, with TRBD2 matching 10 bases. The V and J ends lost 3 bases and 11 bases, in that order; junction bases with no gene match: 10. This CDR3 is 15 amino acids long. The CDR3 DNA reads TGTGCCAGCAGTTTCGGTCTAGCGGGAGACGTAAAGCAGTTCTTC. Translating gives CASSFGLAGDVKQFF.

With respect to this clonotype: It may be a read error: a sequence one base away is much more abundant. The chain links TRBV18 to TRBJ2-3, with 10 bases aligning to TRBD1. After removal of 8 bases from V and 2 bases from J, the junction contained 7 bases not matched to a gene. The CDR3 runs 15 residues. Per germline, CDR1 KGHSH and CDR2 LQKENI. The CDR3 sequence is CASPSGTGDTDTQYF. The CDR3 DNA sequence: TGTGCCAGCCCGTCCGGGACAGGGGACACAGATACGCAGTATTTT.

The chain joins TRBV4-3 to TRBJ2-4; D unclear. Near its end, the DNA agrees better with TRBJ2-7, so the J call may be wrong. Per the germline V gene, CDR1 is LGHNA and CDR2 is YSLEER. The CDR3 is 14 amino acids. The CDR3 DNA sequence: TGCGCCAGCAGCCAAGTACACAGTGAATACGAGCAGTACTTC. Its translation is CASSQVHSEYEQYF.

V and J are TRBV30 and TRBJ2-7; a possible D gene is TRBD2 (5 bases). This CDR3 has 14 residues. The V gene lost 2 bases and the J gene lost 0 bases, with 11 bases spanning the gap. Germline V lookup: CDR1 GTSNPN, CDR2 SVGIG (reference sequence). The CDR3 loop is CAWSLGGASYEQYF. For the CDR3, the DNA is TGTGCCTGGAGTCTCGGAGGAGCCTCCTACGAGCAGTACTTC.

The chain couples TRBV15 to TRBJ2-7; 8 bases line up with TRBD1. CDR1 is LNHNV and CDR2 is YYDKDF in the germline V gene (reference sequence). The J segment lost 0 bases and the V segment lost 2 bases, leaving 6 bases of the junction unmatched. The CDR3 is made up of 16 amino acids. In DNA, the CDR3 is TGTGCCACCAGCAGACTGCGGACAGGGAGCTCCTACGAGCAGTACTTC. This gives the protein CATSRLRTGSSYEQYF.

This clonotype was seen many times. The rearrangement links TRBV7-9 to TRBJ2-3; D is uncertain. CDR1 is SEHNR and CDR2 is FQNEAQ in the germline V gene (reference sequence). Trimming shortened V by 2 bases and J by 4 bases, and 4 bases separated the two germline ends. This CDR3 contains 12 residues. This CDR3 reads CASSLSSDTQYF. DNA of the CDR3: TGTGCCAGCAGCTTAAGTTCAGATACGCAGTATTTT.

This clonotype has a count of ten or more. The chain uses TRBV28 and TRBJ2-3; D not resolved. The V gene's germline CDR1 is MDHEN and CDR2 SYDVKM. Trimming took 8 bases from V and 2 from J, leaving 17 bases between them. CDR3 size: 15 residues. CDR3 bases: TGTGCCAGCCCCCCCCGACTTCCCAACACAGATACGCAGTATTTT. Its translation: CASPPRLPNTDTQYF.

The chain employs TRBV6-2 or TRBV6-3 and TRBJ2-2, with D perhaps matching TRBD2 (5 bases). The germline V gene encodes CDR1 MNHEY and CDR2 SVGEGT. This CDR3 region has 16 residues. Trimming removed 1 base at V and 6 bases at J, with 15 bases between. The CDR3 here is CASSYFGGPVAGELFF. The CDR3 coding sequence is TGTGCCAGCAGTTACTTTGGCGGGCCAGTGGCCGGGGAGCTGTTTTTT.

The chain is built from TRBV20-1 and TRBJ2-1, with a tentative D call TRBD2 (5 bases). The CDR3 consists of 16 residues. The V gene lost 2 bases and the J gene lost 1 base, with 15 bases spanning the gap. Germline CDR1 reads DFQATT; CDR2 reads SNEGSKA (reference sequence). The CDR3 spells CSARTRGRGSYNEQFF. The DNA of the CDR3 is TGCAGTGCTAGAACCCGCGGACGAGGGTCCTACAATGAGCAGTTCTTC.